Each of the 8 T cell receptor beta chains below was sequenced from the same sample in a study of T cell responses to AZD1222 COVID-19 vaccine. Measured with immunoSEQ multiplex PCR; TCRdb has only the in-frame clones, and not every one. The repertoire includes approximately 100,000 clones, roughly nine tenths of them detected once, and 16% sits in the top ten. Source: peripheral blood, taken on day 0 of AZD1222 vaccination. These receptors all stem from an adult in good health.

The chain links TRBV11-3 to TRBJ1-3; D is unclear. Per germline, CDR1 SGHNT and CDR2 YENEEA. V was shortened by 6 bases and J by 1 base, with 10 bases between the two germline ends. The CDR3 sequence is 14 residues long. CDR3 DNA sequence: TGTGCCAGCAGACTCCAGGTATCTGGAAACACCATATATTTT. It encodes CASRLQVSGNTIYF.

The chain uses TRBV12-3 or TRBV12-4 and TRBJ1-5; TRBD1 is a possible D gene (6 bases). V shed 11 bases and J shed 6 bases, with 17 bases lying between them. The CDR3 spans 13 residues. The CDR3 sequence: CAAGAGVGQPQHF. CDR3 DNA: TGTGCCGCGGGGGCAGGGGTGGGTCAGCCCCAGCATTTT.

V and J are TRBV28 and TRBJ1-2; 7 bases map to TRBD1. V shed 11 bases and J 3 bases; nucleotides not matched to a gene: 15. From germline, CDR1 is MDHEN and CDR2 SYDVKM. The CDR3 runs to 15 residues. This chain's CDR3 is CALLRRGRGDYGYTF. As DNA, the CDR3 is TGTGCCCTTTTGAGGAGGGGGCGAGGAGACTATGGCTACACCTTC.

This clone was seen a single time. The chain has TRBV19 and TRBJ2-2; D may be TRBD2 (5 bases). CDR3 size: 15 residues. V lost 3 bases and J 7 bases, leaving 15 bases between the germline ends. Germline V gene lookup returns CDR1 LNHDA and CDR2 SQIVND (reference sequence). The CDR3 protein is CASSISGTSVGELFF. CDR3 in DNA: TGTGCCAGTAGTATTTCGGGAACGTCGGTCGGGGAGCTGTTTTTT.

CDR3 loop: CASSLRGWYEQYF. The CDR3 DNA is TGTGCCAGCAGTCTCAGGGGGTGGTACGAGCAGTACTTC. The gene calls are TRBV27 and TRBJ2-7, with 7 bases matching TRBD1. V shed 5 bases, J shed 4 bases, and the junction held 5 bases outside the gene matches. This CDR3 region has 13 residues. CDR1 and CDR2 from the germline V gene are MNHEY and SMNVEV (reference sequence).

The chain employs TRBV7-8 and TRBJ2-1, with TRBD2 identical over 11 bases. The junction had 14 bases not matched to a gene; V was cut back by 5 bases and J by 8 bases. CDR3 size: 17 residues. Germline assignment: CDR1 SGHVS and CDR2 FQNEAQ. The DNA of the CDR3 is TGTGCCAGCAGCCGACTTAGCGGGAGGGCCGAGGTAGATGAGCAGTTCTTC. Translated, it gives CASSRLSGRAEVDEQFF.

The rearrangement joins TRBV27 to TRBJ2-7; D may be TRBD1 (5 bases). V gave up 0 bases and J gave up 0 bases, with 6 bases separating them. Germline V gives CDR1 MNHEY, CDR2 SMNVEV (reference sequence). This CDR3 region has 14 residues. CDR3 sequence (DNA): TGTGCCAGCAGTTTATCGACAGTCTCCTACGAGCAGTACTTC. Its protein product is CASSLSTVSYEQYF.

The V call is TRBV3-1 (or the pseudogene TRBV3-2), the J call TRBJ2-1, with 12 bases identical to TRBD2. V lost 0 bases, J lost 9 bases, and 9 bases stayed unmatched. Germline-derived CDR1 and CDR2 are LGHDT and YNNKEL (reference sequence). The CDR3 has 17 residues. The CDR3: CASSQDRTSGTVGEQFF. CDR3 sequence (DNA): TGTGCCAGCAGCCAAGATAGGACTAGCGGGACGGTGGGTGAGCAGTTCTTC.